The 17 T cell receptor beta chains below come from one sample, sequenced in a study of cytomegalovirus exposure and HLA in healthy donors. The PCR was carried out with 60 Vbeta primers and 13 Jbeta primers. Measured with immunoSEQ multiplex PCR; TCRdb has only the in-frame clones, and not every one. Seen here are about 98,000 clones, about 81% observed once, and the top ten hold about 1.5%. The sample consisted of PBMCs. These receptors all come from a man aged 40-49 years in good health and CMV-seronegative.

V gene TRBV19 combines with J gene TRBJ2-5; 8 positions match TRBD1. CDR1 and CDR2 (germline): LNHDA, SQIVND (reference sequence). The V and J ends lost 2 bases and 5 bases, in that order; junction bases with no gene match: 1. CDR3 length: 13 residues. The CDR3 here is CASSITGGETQYF. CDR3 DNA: TGTGCCAGTAGTATAACAGGGGGGGAGACCCAGTACTTC.

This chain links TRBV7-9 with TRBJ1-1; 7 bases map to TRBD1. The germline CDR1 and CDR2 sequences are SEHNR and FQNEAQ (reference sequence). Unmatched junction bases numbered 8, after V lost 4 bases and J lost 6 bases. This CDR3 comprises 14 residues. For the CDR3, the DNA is TGTGCCAGCAGCTCAGGGACAGCCGCGTCTGAAGCTTTCTTT. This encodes CASSSGTAASEAFF.

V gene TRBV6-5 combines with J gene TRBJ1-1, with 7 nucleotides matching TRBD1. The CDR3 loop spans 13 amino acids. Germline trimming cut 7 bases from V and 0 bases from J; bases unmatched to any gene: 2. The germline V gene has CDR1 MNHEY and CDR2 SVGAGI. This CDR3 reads CASTDRVNTEAFF. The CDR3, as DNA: TGTGCCAGCACAGACAGGGTGAACACTGAAGCTTTCTTT.

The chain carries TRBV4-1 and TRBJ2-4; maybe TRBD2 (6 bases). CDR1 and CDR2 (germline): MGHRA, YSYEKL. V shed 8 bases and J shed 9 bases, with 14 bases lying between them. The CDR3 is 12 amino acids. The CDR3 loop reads CASSYVGGIQYF. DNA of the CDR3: TGCGCCAGCTCCTACGTGGGGGGCATTCAGTACTTC.

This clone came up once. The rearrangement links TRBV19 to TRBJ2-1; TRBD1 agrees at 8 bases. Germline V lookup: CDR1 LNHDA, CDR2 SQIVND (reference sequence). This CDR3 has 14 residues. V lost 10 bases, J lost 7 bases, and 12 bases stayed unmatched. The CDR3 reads CATRDRNLQNEQFF. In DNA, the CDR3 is TGTGCCACTCGGGACAGGAACCTTCAGAATGAGCAGTTCTTC.

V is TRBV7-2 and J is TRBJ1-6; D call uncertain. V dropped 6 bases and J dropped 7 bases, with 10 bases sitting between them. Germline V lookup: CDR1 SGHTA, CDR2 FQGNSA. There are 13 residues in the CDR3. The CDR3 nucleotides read TGTGCCAGCAGAAATACAGTAAATTCACCCCTCCACTTT. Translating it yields CASRNTVNSPLHF.

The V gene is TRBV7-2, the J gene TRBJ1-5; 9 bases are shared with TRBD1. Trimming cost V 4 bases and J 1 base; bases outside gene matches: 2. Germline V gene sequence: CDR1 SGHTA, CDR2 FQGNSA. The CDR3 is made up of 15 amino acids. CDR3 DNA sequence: TGTGCCAGCAGCTCGGACAGGGGAAGCAATCAGCCCCAGCATTTT. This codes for CASSSDRGSNQPQHF.

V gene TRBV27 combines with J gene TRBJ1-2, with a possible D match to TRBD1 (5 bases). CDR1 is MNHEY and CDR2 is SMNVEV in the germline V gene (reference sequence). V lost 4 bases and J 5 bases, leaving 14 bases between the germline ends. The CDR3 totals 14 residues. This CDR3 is CASSSPGGLYGYTF. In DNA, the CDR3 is TGTGCCAGCAGTTCCCCGGGGGGTTTGTATGGCTACACCTTC.

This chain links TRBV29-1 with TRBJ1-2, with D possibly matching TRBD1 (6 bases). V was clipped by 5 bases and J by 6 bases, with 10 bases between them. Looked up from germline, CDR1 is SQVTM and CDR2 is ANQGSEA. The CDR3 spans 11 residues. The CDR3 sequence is CSVIRGDGYTF. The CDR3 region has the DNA TGCAGCGTTATCAGGGGTGATGGCTACACCTTC.

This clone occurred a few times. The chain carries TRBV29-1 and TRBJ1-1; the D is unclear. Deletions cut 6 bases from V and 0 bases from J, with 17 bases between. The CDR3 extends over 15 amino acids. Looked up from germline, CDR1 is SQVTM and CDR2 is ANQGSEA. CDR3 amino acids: CSVVAFGSLNTEAFF. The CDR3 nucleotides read TGCAGCGTGGTGGCCTTTGGGAGCCTGAACACTGAAGCTTTCTTT.

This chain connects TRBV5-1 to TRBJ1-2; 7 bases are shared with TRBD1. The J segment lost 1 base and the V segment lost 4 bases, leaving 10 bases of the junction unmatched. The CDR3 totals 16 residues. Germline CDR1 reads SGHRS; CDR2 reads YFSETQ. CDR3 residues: CASSPGTASRNYGYTF. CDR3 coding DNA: TGCGCCAGCAGCCCAGGGACAGCAAGTCGTAACTATGGCTACACCTTC. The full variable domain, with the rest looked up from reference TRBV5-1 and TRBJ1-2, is KAGVTQTPRYLIKTRGQQVTLSCSPISGHRSVSWYQQTPGQGLQFLFEYFSETQRNKGNFPGRFSGRQFSNSRSEMNVSTLELGDSALYLCASSPGTASRNYGYTFGSGTRLTVV.

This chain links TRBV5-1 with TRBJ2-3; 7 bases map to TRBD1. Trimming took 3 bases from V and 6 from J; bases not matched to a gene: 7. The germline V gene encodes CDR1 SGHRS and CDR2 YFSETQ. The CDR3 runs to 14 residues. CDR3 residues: CASSSHRGTDTQYF. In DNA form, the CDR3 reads TGCGCCAGCAGCTCCCACAGGGGAACCGATACGCAGTATTTT.

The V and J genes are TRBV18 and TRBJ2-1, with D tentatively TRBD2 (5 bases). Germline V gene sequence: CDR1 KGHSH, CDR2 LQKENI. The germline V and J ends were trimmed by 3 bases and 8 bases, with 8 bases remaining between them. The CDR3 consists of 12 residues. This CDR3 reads CASSPERYEQFF. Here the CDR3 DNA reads TGTGCCAGCTCACCGGAGCGGTATGAGCAGTTCTTC.

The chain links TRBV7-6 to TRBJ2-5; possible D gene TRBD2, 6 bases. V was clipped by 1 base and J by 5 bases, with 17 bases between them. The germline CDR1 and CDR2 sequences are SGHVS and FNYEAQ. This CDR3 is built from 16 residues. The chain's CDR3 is CASSLDRPNGGETQYF. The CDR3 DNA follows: TGTGCCAGCAGCTTAGATCGACCCAACGGAGGGGAGACCCAGTACTTC.

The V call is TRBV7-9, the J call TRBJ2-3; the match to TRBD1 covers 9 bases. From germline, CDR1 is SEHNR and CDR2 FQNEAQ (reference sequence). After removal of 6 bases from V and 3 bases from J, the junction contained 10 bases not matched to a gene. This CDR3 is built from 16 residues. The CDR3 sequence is CASRITGTGTTDTQYF. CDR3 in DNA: TGTGCCAGCAGAATAACCGGGACAGGGACGACAGATACGCAGTATTTT.

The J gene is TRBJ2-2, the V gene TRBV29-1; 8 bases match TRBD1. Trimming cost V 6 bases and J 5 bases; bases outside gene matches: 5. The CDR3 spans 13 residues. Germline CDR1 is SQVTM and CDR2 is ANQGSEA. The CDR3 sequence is CSVNRGMTGELFF. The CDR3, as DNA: TGCAGCGTAAACAGGGGGATGACCGGGGAGCTGTTTTTT.

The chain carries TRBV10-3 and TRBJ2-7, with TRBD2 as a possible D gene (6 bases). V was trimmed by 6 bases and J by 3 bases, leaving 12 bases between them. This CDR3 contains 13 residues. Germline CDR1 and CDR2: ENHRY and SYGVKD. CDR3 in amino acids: CAIRAGLLYEQYF. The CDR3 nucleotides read TGTGCCATCAGAGCTGGACTACTCTACGAGCAGTACTTC.